A single sample gave rise to the 16 T cell receptor beta chains below, sequenced in a study of Ad26.COV2.S vaccination and SARS-CoV-2 variants. Here immunoSEQ multiplex PCR was the method, and the copy in TCRdb shows in-frame clones only, minus some. The sample yields under 150,000 clones, 75% to 90% seen once. Sequencing used peripheral blood, obtained after recovery from COVID-19. These receptors all come from a human donor who had recovered from COVID-19.

The chain combines TRBV20-1 with TRBJ1-5, with TRBD1 as a possible D gene (6 bases). The V end was cut by 3 bases, the J end by 5 bases, with 14 bases between. The CDR3 contains 14 residues. Germline assignment: CDR1 DFQATT and CDR2 SNEGSKA (reference sequence). CDR3 region: CSASADRSDQPQHF. CDR3 nucleotide sequence: TGCAGTGCTAGTGCAGACAGGTCCGATCAGCCCCAGCATTTT.

V usage is TRBV18 and J usage is TRBJ1-4, with D hard to call. CDR3 size: 15 residues. V lost 3 bases, J lost 4 bases, and 12 bases lay in between. The germline CDR1 and CDR2 sequences are KGHSH and LQKENI. The CDR3 bases are TGTGCCAGCTCACCTATTAGCGCCGGTAATGAAAAACTGTTTTTT. This gives the protein CASSPISAGNEKLFF. The variable domain in full, completed from reference TRBV18 and TRBJ1-4, reads NAGVMQNPRHLVRRRGQEARLRCSPMKGHSHVYWYRQLPEEGLKFMVYLQKENIIDESGMPKERFSAEFPKEGPSILRIQQVVRGDSAAYFCASSPISAGNEKLFFGSGTQLSVL.

The chain recombines TRBV11-2 with TRBJ2-7, with D hard to call. The CDR3 is 13 residues long. Trimming removed 6 bases at V and 3 bases at J, with 12 bases between. Per germline, CDR1 SGHAT and CDR2 FQNNGV. Here the CDR3 reads CASSRQEDYEQYF. For the CDR3, the DNA is TGTGCCAGCAGTCGTCAAGAGGACTACGAGCAGTACTTC.

This chain links TRBV18 with TRBJ2-1; weak D call: TRBD2 (6 bases). V gave up 6 bases and J gave up 8 bases, with 17 bases separating them. The CDR3 covers 14 residues. Per germline, CDR1 KGHSH and CDR2 LQKENI. In nucleotides, the CDR3 is TGTGCCAGCTCCCCGGTAAATGGCGGGGATGAGCAGTTCTTC. This codes for CASSPVNGGDEQFF.

This chain joins TRBV6-1 and TRBJ2-7; perhaps D is TRBD1 or TRBD2 (5 bases each). Germline V gene lookup returns CDR1 MNHNS and CDR2 SASEGT. This CDR3 is 14 amino acids long. Trimming removed 3 bases from V and 3 bases from J, with 12 bases in between. The CDR3 bases are TGTGCCAGCAGTGATGGGGGTGCTTTCTACGAGCAGTACTTC. Translating gives CASSDGGAFYEQYF.

J is TRBJ2-5 and V is TRBV24-1, with TRBD2 matching over 8 bases. The CDR3 extends over 14 amino acids. The germline gives CDR1 KGHDR, CDR2 SFDVKD. With V trimmed by 4 bases and J by 4 bases, 4 bases remained unmatched. CDR3 loop: CATSDPGGRETQYF. CDR3 sequence (DNA): TGTGCCACCAGTGACCCGGGGGGGCGAGAGACCCAGTACTTC.

This clone was seen only once. The chain links TRBV4-3 to TRBJ1-2; unclear D gene. Germline V gene lookup returns CDR1 LGHNA and CDR2 YSLEER. V shed 0 bases and J shed 5 bases, with 13 bases lying between them. The CDR3 totals 15 residues. CDR3 DNA sequence: TGCGCCAGCAGCCAAGATAATGGCGGGAGGTATGGCTACACCTTC. Its protein is CASSQDNGGRYGYTF.

The chain recombines TRBV4-1 with TRBJ1-4, with TRBD1 as a possible D gene (6 bases). V lost 0 bases to trimming and J lost 4 bases, with 9 bases between them. Germline V CDR1 and CDR2: MGHRA, YSYEKL. The CDR3 contains 15 residues. The CDR3 DNA is TGCGCCAGCAGCCAAGATAGGGGGTATAATGAAAAACTGTTTTTT. Amino acid sequence: CASSQDRGYNEKLFF.

The genes are TRBV5-4 and TRBJ2-7; D unresolved. CDR1 and CDR2 from the germline V gene are SGHNT and YYREEE (reference sequence). The CDR3 has 13 residues. V was clipped by 9 bases and J by 4 bases, with 17 bases between them. CDR3 sequence reads: CAKPFVGRYEQYF. CDR3 bases: TGTGCCAAGCCTTTTGTAGGAAGGTACGAGCAGTACTTC. Full variable domain (missing parts from reference TRBV5-4 and TRBJ2-7): ETGVTQSPTHLIKTRGQQVTLRCSSQSGHNTVSWYQQALGQGPQFIFQYYREEENGRGNFPPRFSGLQFPNYSSELNVNALELDDSALYLCAKPFVGRYEQYFGPGTRLTVT.

This chain connects TRBV6-6 to TRBJ1-5, with 7 nucleotides matching TRBD1. The CDR3 has 16 residues. From germline, CDR1 is MNHNY and CDR2 SVGAGI (reference sequence). The V and J ends lost 6 bases and 3 bases, in that order; junction bases with no gene match: 11. The CDR3 DNA reads TGTGCCAGCAGATTAAGAGGACAGGCCTTCAATCAGCCCCAGCATTTT. It codes for CASRLRGQAFNQPQHF.

This clone was counted only a few times. The genes are TRBV28 and TRBJ2-2, with 9 bases that match TRBD1. V shed 6 bases, J shed 5 bases, and the junction held 7 bases outside the gene matches. Germline V gene data show CDR1 as MDHEN and CDR2 as SYDVKM. This CDR3 is 15 amino acids long. CDR3 protein: CASSLDRGGTGELFF. DNA for the CDR3: TGTGCCAGCAGCCTCGACAGGGGGGGGACCGGGGAGCTGTTTTTT.

V usage is TRBV28 and J usage is TRBJ2-5, with D perhaps TRBD1 (7 bases). The CDR3 runs to 15 residues. CDR1 is MDHEN and CDR2 is SYDVKM in the germline V gene. With 5 bases removed from V and 2 bases from J, the gap between germline ends came to 15 bases. CDR3 nucleotide sequence: TGTGCCAGCAGTGGCCATCAGGGGGGTCAAGAGACCCAGTACTTC. Its protein product is CASSGHQGGQETQYF. The whole variable domain, remainder taken from reference TRBV28 and TRBJ2-5, is DVKVTQSSRYLVKRTGEKVFLECVQDMDHENMFWYRQDPGLGLRLIYFSYDVKMKEKGDIPEGYSVSREKKERFSLILESASTNQTSMYLCASSGHQGGQETQYFGPGTRLLVL.

The chain joins TRBV7-6 to TRBJ2-7; D might be TRBD1 or TRBD2, each matching 6 bases. The CDR3 length is 16 residues. Trimming left V 0 bases short and J 0 bases short, with 12 bases between. Germline lookup yields CDR1 SGHVS and CDR2 FNYEAQ. The CDR3 loop reads CASSLAEGGSSYEQYF. The CDR3 DNA sequence: TGTGCCAGCAGCTTAGCGGAGGGGGGTAGCTCCTACGAGCAGTACTTC. Combining the CDR3 with reference TRBV7-6 and TRBJ2-7 gives the whole variable domain GAGVSQSPRYKVTKRGQDVALRCDPISGHVSLYWYRQALGQGPEFLTYFNYEAQQDKSGLPNDRFSAERPEGSISTLTIQRTEQRDSAMYRCASSLAEGGSSYEQYFGPGTRLTVT.

V and J are TRBV29-1 and TRBJ1-5, with 7 bases aligning to TRBD1. This CDR3 region has 13 residues. J lost 4 bases, V lost 6 bases, and 6 bases had no gene match. The germline V gene encodes CDR1 SQVTM and CDR2 ANQGSEA. The DNA of the CDR3 is TGCAGCGTAAAACAGGGGCGAAATCAGCCCCAGCATTTT. Translation gives CSVKQGRNQPQHF.

CDR3 sequence: CAWTGEAGQPQHF. CDR3 nucleotide sequence: TGTGCCTGGACTGGGGAGGCAGGTCAGCCCCAGCATTTT. The rearrangement uses TRBV30 and TRBJ1-5, with D unresolved. CDR1 GTSNPN and CDR2 SVGIG come from the germline V gene (reference sequence). The CDR3 contains 13 residues. V lost 4 bases and J lost 6, with 13 bases in between.

The chain combines TRBV30 with TRBJ1-5; possible D gene TRBD1, 6 bases. The V end was cut by 1 base, the J end by 3 bases, with 7 bases between. Germline-derived CDR1 and CDR2 are GTSNPN and SVGIG (reference sequence). This CDR3 region has 13 residues. In DNA, the CDR3 is TGTGCCTGGAGTGGACAGGTCAATCAGCCCCAGCATTTT. The encoded protein is CAWSGQVNQPQHF.